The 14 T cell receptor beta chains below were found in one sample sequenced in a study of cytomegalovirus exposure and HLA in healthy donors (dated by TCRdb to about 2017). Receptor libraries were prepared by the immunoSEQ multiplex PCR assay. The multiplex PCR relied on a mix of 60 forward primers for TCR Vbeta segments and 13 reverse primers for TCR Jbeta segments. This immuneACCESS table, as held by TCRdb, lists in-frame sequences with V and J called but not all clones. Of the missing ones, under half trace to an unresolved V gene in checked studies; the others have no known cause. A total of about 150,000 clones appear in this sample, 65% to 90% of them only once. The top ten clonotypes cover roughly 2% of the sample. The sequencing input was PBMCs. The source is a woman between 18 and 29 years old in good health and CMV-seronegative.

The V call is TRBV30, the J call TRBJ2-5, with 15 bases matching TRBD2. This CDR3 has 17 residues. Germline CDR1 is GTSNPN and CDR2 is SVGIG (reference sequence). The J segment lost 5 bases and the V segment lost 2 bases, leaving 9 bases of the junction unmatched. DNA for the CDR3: TGTGCCTGGAGTCCAGGACTAGCGGGGGGGCCGGGGGAGACCCAGTACTTC. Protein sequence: CAWSPGLAGGPGETQYF.

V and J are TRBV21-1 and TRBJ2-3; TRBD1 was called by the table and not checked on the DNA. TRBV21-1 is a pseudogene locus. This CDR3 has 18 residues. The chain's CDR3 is CASSKEGQRMHSTDTQYF. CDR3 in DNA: TGTGCCAGCAGCAAAGAAGGACAGCGCATGCACAGCACAGATACGCAGTATTTT.

In DNA, the CDR3 is TGTGCCAGCAGCAGGGACAGTTCTTCTTATGGCTACACCTTC. This codes for CASSRDSSSYGYTF. The rearrangement joins TRBV2 to TRBJ1-2; TRBD1 aligns across 7 bases. Germline V lookup: CDR1 SNHLY, CDR2 FYNNEI. After removal of 6 bases from V and 5 bases from J, the junction contained 9 bases not matched to a gene. CDR3 length: 14 amino acids.

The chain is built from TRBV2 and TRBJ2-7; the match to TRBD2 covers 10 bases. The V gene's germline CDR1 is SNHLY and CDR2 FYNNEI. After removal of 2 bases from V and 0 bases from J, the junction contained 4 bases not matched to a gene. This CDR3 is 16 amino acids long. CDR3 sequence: CASSESGLAFSYEQYF. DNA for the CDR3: TGTGCCAGCAGTGAATCGGGACTAGCGTTCTCCTACGAGCAGTACTTC. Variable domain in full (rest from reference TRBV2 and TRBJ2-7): EPEVTQTPSHQVTQMGQEVILRCVPISNHLYFYWYRQILGQKVEFLVSFYNNEISEKSEIFDDQFSVERPDGSNFTLKIRSTKLEDSAMYFCASSESGLAFSYEQYFGPGTRLTVT.

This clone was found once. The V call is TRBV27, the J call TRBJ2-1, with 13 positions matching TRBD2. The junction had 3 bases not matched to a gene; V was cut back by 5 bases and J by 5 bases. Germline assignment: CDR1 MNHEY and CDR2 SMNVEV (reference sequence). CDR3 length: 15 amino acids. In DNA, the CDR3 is TGTGCCAGCAGTCCCGGGACTAGCGGGGACAATGAGCAGTTCTTC. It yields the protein CASSPGTSGDNEQFF.

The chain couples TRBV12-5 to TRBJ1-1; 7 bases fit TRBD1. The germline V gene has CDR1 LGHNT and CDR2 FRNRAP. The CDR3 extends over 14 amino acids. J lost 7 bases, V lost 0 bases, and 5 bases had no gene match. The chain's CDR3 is CASGLVLGTDEAFF. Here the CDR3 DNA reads TGTGCTAGTGGTTTGGTATTGGGGACAGATGAAGCTTTCTTT.

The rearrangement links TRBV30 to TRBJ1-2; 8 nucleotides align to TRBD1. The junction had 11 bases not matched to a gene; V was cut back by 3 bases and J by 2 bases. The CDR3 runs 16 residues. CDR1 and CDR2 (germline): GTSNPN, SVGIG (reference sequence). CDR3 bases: TGTGCCTGGAGGATCACAGGGGGATGGGACAACTATGGCTACACCTTC. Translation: CAWRITGGWDNYGYTF.

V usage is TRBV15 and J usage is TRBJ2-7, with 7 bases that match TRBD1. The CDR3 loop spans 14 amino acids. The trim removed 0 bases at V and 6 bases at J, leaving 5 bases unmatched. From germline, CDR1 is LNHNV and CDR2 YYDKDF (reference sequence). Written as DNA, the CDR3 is TGTGCCACCAGCAGAGATAGGGGGCCCGGCGAGCAGTACTTC. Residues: CATSRDRGPGEQYF.

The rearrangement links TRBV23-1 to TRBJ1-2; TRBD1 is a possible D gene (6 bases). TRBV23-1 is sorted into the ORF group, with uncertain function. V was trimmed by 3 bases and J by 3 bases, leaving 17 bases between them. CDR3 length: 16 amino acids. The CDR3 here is CASSHTRGSGDYGYTF. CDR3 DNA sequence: TGCGCCAGCAGTCACACCCGAGGGTCAGGGGACTATGGCTACACCTTC.

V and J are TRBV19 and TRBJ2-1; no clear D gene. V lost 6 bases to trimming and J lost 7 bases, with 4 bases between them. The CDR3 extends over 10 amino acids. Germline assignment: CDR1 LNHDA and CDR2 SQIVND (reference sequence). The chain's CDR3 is CASSGNEQFF. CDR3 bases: TGTGCCAGTAGCGGGAATGAGCAGTTCTTC.

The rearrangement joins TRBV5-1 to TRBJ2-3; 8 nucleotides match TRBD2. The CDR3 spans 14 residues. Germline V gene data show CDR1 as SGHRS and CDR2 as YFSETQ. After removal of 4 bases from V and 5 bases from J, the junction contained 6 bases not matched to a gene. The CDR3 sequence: CASSTGTRGDTQYF. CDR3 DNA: TGCGCCAGCAGCACCGGGACTAGAGGAGATACGCAGTATTTT.

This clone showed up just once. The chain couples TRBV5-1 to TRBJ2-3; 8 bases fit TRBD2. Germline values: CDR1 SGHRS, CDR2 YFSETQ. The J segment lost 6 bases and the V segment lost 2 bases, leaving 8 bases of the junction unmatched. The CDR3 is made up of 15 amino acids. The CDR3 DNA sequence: TGCGCCAGCAGCTTCTGGGAAGCGGGAGTGGATACGCAGTATTTT. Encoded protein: CASSFWEAGVDTQYF. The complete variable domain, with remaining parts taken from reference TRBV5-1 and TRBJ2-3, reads KAGVTQTPRYLIKTRGQQVTLSCSPISGHRSVSWYQQTPGQGLQFLFEYFSETQRNKGNFPGRFSGRQFSNSRSEMNVSTLELGDSALYLCASSFWEAGVDTQYFGPGTRLTVL.

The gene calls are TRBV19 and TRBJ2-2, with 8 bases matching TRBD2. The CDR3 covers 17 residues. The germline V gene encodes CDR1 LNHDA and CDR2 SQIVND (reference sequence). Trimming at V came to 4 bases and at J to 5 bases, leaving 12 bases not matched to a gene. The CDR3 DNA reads TGTGCCAGTAGTAGTCTATGGGCGGGAGGTAATACCGGGGAGCTGTTTTTT. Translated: CASSSLWAGGNTGELFF.

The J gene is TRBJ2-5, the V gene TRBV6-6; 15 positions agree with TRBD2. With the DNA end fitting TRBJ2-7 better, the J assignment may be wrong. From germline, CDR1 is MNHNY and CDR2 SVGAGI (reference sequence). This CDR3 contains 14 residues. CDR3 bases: TGTGCCAGCAGTGGACTAGCGGGGGGGTACGAGCAGTACTTC. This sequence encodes CASSGLAGGYEQYF.